This T cell receptor (beta chain) stems from a study of blood T cells in healthy people across ages. The CDR3 extends over 14 amino acids. V trimming: 2 bases; J trimming: 2 bases; junction bases outside the gene matches: 0. Germline V gene sequence: CDR1 LNHNV, CDR2 YYDKDF (reference sequence). Next came a second PCR, run for about 7 to 12 cycles, which used a sample-barcoded 5' primer along with a J-beta primer mix. TCRdb reprocessed the 5' RACE reads via MiXCR and lists one record per CDR3 protein. This table holds about 1.5 million distinct CDR3 sequences, roughly 43% found once. Material: blood. The rearrangement joins TRBV15 to TRBJ1-5; TRBD1 matches at 7 bases. The origin of this receptor is a woman aged 18-35 years in good health. The CDR3 DNA sequence: TGTGCCACCAGCAGAACAGGGGGCAATCAGCCCCAGCATTTT. Translated: CATSRTGGNQPQHF.